Shown below are 27 T cell receptor beta chains from a single sample sequenced in a study of radiation and T cells in renal cell carcinoma. Generated by immunoSEQ multiplex PCR, the TCRdb table keeps only in-frame clones and is missing some. Among 75,000 to 95,000 clones listed, around four fifths were seen once. This sample's time point: blood 4 weeks post-SBRT, at nephrectomy. The treatment denotes: 15 Gy SBRT to primary tumor, nephrectomy 4 weeks later. Source: blood, taken from a patient whose treatment included radiotherapy and nephrectomy. The receptors were sampled from a man aged 50 or older with renal cell carcinoma.

The chain links TRBV18 to TRBJ2-3; maybe TRBD2 (5 bases). Germline V lookup: CDR1 KGHSH, CDR2 LQKENI. CDR3 length equals 15 residues. V was pared by 2 bases and J by 7 bases, with 16 bases between. The DNA for the CDR3 is TGTGCCAGCTCACCATCTCCTAGCTCGGGTAATACGCAGTATTTT. Amino acid sequence: CASSPSPSSGNTQYF.

The chain links TRBV9 to TRBJ2-2; the match to TRBD2 covers 8 bases. The CDR3 runs to 16 residues. CDR1 and CDR2 (germline): SGDLS, YYNGEE. J was trimmed by 0 bases and V by 3 bases; bases with no gene match: 4. CDR3 DNA: TGTGCCAGCAGCGAGCGACTAGCGACGAACACCGGGGAGCTGTTTTTT. As protein: CASSERLATNTGELFF.

CDR3 nucleotides: TGCGCCAGCAGCAAGGGACGGGAGACCCAGTACTTC. This gives the protein CASSKGRETQYF. The chain employs TRBV5-1 and TRBJ2-5; D possibly matches TRBD1 or TRBD2 (5 bases each). CDR3 length: 12 amino acids. CDR1 and CDR2 (germline): SGHRS, YFSETQ. The V end lost 4 bases, the J end lost 5 bases, and 9 bases lay between the germline ends.

This clone was detected many times. The rearrangement uses TRBV7-2 and TRBJ1-1; D gene unclear. The germline V gene encodes CDR1 SGHTA and CDR2 FQGNSA. V lost 5 bases and J 4 bases, leaving 20 bases between the germline ends. This CDR3 contains 16 residues. In DNA, the CDR3 is TGTGCCAGCAGCCCCAAGCTCGACCCCCTGCCCACTGAAGCTTTCTTT. Translating gives CASSPKLDPLPTEAFF.

This sequence joins TRBV7-9 and TRBJ2-7; D is uncertain. Trimming shortened V by 7 bases and J by 4 bases, and 14 bases separated the two germline ends. The CDR3 is 13 amino acids. In germline, CDR1 is SEHNR, CDR2 FQNEAQ (reference sequence). CDR3 coding DNA: TGTGCCAGCACCCATGGTCCTTTATACGAGCAGTACTTC. Protein sequence: CASTHGPLYEQYF.

This clone was found once. The chain employs TRBV21-1 and TRBJ2-7. TRBV21-1 is tagged as a pseudogene. The CDR3 has 12 residues. CDR3 sequence: CASSRTIYEQYF. CDR3 DNA: TGTGCCAGCAGTAGGACCATCTACGAGCAGTACTTC.

J is TRBJ2-7 and V is TRBV15; TRBD1 agrees at 9 bases. CDR1 is LNHNV, CDR2 YYDKDF, per germline (reference sequence). The CDR3 is 16 amino acids. V lost 2 bases and J lost 5; bases outside the gene matches: 10. CDR3 sequence (DNA): TGTGCCACCAGCAGATCCACCGGGACAGGGTATAACGAGCAGTACTTC. Its translation is CATSRSTGTGYNEQYF.

J is TRBJ2-3 and V is TRBV5-4; no clear D. Germline CDR1 SGHNT, CDR2 YYREEE (reference sequence). Trimming removed 4 bases from V and 4 bases from J, with 7 bases in between. This CDR3 contains 12 residues. CDR3 loop: CASSIKPDTQYF. Here the CDR3 DNA reads TGTGCCAGCAGCATAAAACCAGATACGCAGTATTTT.

The chain is built from TRBV7-3 and TRBJ2-1, with D perhaps being TRBD1 or TRBD2 (5 bases each). The V and J ends lost 2 bases and 6 bases respectively, with 14 bases between them. The V gene's germline CDR1 is SGHTA and CDR2 FQGTGA. There are 15 residues in the CDR3. CDR3 protein: CASSLSGARGNEQFF. The DNA for the CDR3 is TGTGCCAGCAGCTTATCTGGTGCGAGGGGCAATGAGCAGTTCTTC.

The chain employs TRBV25-1 and TRBJ2-7, with D possibly TRBD1 on 5 matching bases. The CDR3 extends over 13 amino acids. Germline V gives CDR1 MGHDK, CDR2 SYGVNS. V was trimmed by 6 bases and J by 7 bases, leaving 16 bases between them. The CDR3 DNA reads TGTGCCAGCAGGGCGGTTGGGGCGTGGGAGCAGTACTTC. This translates into CASRAVGAWEQYF.

The chain carries TRBV14 and TRBJ1-3; unclear D gene. Germline V gives CDR1 SGHDN, CDR2 FVKESK. The germline V and J ends were trimmed by 4 bases and 0 bases, with 13 bases remaining between them. CDR3 length: 16 amino acids. The CDR3 loop is CASSPALTYSGNTIYF. The CDR3 coding sequence is TGTGCCAGCAGCCCCGCCCTCACTTACTCTGGAAACACCATATATTTT.

The chain couples TRBV7-2 to TRBJ2-5, with 8 positions matching TRBD2. Germline-derived CDR1 and CDR2 are SGHTA and FQGNSA. V gave up 5 bases and J gave up 4 bases; unmatched junction bases: 18. The CDR3 length is 18 residues. The CDR3 sequence: CASSLPPWRTSSLETQYF. The CDR3 DNA reads as TGTGCCAGCAGCCTCCCCCCATGGCGGACTAGCTCTCTAGAGACCCAGTACTTC.

This chain links TRBV15 with TRBJ2-1; D is undetermined. Trimming cost V 4 bases and J 4 bases, with 5 bases left between them. Per the germline V gene, CDR1 is LNHNV and CDR2 is YYDKDF (reference sequence). This CDR3 has 12 amino acids. CDR3 region: CATSIGYNEQFF. CDR3 nucleotides: TGTGCCACCAGCATAGGGTACAATGAGCAGTTCTTC.

The rearrangement links TRBV7-8 to TRBJ2-7; D might be TRBD1 (6 bases). The CDR3 is 13 amino acids. Germline CDR1 is SGHVS and CDR2 is FQNEAQ. Trimming left V 6 bases short and J 1 base short, with 10 bases between. CDR3 in DNA: TGTGCCAGCAGTTTCAGGGGTTCCTACGAGCAGTACTTC. It codes for CASSFRGSYEQYF.

For the CDR3, the DNA is TGTGCCAGCAGCCCCCAGACAGGGGAGGTCGACTATGGCTACACCTTC. Encoded protein: CASSPQTGEVDYGYTF. V gene TRBV9 combines with J gene TRBJ1-2; 8 bases line up with TRBD1. The V segment lost 4 bases and the J segment 3 bases; nucleotides outside the gene matches: 11. This CDR3 is built from 16 residues. The V gene's germline CDR1 is SGDLS and CDR2 YYNGEE.

The chain uses TRBV6-5 and TRBJ1-2; D perhaps matches TRBD1 (5 bases). The germline V gene encodes CDR1 MNHEY and CDR2 SVGAGI. V was shortened by 4 bases and J by 2 bases, with 11 bases between the two germline ends. The CDR3 runs to 14 residues. CDR3 DNA sequence: TGTGCCAGCAGTTCCCCTGGGGGAAACTATGGCTACACCTTC. Translating gives CASSSPGGNYGYTF.

The chain is built from TRBV7-9 and TRBJ1-5, with unresolved D. The V gene's germline CDR1 is SEHNR and CDR2 FQNEAQ (reference sequence). The CDR3 contains 13 residues. Trimming left V 1 base short and J 7 bases short, with 8 bases between. This CDR3 is CASSLEGRQPQHF. CDR3 coding DNA: TGTGCCAGCAGCTTAGAGGGTCGCCAGCCCCAGCATTTT.

CDR3 in DNA: TGTGCCAGCTCGGTAGACCAAGAGACCCAGTACTTC. Encoded protein: CASSVDQETQYF. J is TRBJ2-5 and V is TRBV18; D call uncertain. The CDR3 consists of 12 residues. V shed 6 bases and J shed 0 bases, with 5 bases lying between them. Germline V lookup: CDR1 KGHSH, CDR2 LQKENI.

This chain joins TRBV28 and TRBJ1-2; no clear D. Per germline, CDR1 MDHEN and CDR2 SYDVKM. Trimming took off 7 bases at V and 2 bases at J, with 14 bases between the two ends. The CDR3 has 14 residues. The CDR3 protein is CASTSGPGNYGYTF. The CDR3 nucleotides read TGTGCCAGCACCTCGGGCCCGGGAAACTATGGCTACACCTTC.

This clone was seen only a few times. The J gene is TRBJ2-7, the V gene TRBV27; TRBD2 matches 10 bases. The CDR3 totals 16 residues. V shed 0 bases and J 4 bases; nucleotides not matched to a gene: 6. From germline, CDR1 is MNHEY and CDR2 SMNVEV (reference sequence). Written as DNA, the CDR3 is TGTGCCAGCAGTTTATCCCGGAGCGGGAGGGGGTACGAGCAGTACTTC. The encoded protein is CASSLSRSGRGYEQYF.

Worth noting for this clone: One end of the junction fails to match germline, which may point to a read error. The rearrangement links TRBV7-7 to TRBJ2-5; 14 bases line up with TRBD2. The CDR3 has 14 amino acids. The germline CDR1 and CDR2 sequences are SSHAT and FNYEAQ (reference sequence). The DNA for the CDR3 is TGTGCTAGCAGCCAGACTAGCGGGGGGGGAACCCAGTACTTC. Protein sequence: CASSQTSGGGTQYF.

This chain joins TRBV6-1 and TRBJ1-1, with 10 positions matching TRBD1. J was trimmed by 1 base and V by 7 bases; bases with no gene match: 6. Germline CDR1 and CDR2: MNHNS and SASEGT. CDR3 length: 15 residues. The CDR3 sequence: CASMKGTGENTEAFF. The DNA of the CDR3 is TGTGCCAGCATGAAGGGGACAGGGGAGAACACTGAAGCTTTCTTT.

This rearrangement joins TRBV9 to TRBJ2-7; D is possibly TRBD1 (5 bases). The CDR3 contains 15 residues. Germline V gene data show CDR1 as SGDLS and CDR2 as YYNGEE. Trimming took off 2 bases at V and 1 base at J, with 13 bases between the two ends. As DNA, the CDR3 is TGTGCCAGCAGCGTCGGGCAGGGTCGTTCCTACGAGCAGTACTTC. This gives the protein CASSVGQGRSYEQYF.

V gene TRBV6-6 combines with J gene TRBJ2-3; the D is unclear. The CDR3 is 12 residues long. The V end was cut by 1 base, the J end by 9 bases, with 8 bases between. CDR1 is MNHNY and CDR2 is SVGAGI in the germline V gene (reference sequence). The CDR3 bases are TGTGCCAGCAGTTACTGGTCTATGACGCAGTATTTT. Translating gives CASSYWSMTQYF.

The chain recombines TRBV14 with TRBJ1-2; no firm D call. V was shortened by 1 base and J by 2 bases, with 5 bases between the two germline ends. The V gene's germline CDR1 is SGHDN and CDR2 FVKESK. This CDR3 spans 13 amino acids. CDR3 coding DNA: TGTGCCAGCAGCCAAGTTGGGAACTATGGCTACACCTTC. Translating gives CASSQVGNYGYTF.

V gene TRBV5-1 combines with J gene TRBJ1-2; unclear D gene. V was cut by 0 bases and J by 0 bases, with 9 bases left in between. Germline V gene lookup returns CDR1 SGHRS and CDR2 YFSETQ. The CDR3 sequence is 15 residues long. CDR3 bases: TGCGCCAGCAGCTTGGGGAGCGGGCCTAACTATGGCTACACCTTC. This codes for CASSLGSGPNYGYTF.

The CDR3 bases are TGTGCCAGCAGTCGGAGGGGGCCGGAGTCCTACAATGAGCAGTTCTTC. Residues: CASSRRGPESYNEQFF. The V and J genes are TRBV27 and TRBJ2-1; TRBD1 is a possible D gene (7 bases). The CDR3 extends over 16 amino acids. Germline V CDR1 and CDR2: MNHEY, SMNVEV (reference sequence). The ends were cut back, 5 bases at V and 1 base at J, with 15 bases in the middle.